A single T cell receptor beta chain is shown here with its context. Antigen unknown. The sample originates from a study of identifying expanded T cells in peripheral blood. Study-wide results and caveats: Roughly 2-week clone count variance significantly increased as total template count grew.

During the collection period, no donor immune events like infections were recorded. TCRdb's table, derived via immunoSEQ multiplex PCR, lists solely in-frame clones and lacks some. The sample includes approximately 130,000 clones, approximately 88% of them seen just once. From germline, CDR1 is SGHRS and CDR2 YFSETQ. V shed 4 bases and J shed 7 bases, with 21 bases lying between them. The CDR3 contains 15 residues. The chain carries TRBV5-1 and TRBJ2-7, with D possibly being TRBD2 (5 bases). The clonotype originates from a person aged 18 to 70 in good health. The sequenced sample was blood. In nucleotides, the CDR3 is TGCGCCAGCAGCCCTGGCGGTTCCGAGGGCGCGGAGCAGTACTTC. Amino acid sequence: CASSPGGSEGAEQYF.